A selection of T cell receptor beta chains follows, all from one sample in a study of blood T cells in healthy people across ages. One entry per CDR3 protein, called by TCRdb with MiXCR from the 5' RACE reads. The sample lists 920,000 or so distinct CDR3 sequences; 45% were seen once. Material for sequencing was blood. The receptors stem from an older woman in good health. Both conserved end residues are part of each CDR3. Each record gives: clone size, D gene, J gene, V gene, CDR3 protein, CDR3 DNA. The D gene is left open where the match is weak. Where a row states a size, it is once, few, many or the class of an expanded clone; other rows omit it.

clone size: NA
D gene: TRBD2
J gene: TRBJ2-1
V gene: TRBV11-3
CDR3 protein: CASSLDFAGAQFF
CDR3 DNA: TGTGCCAGCAGCTTAGATTTTGCGGGAGCTCAGTTCTTC

clone size: many
D gene: NA
J gene: TRBJ1-2
V gene: TRBV29-1
CDR3 protein: CSVEGRLGYGYTF
CDR3 DNA: TGCAGCGTTGAGGGTCGCCTTGGCTATGGCTACACCTTC

clone size: few
D gene: NA
J gene: TRBJ2-7
V gene: TRBV27
CDR3 protein: CASSILGYEQYF
CDR3 DNA: NA

clone size: NA
D gene: NA
J gene: TRBJ1-4
V gene: TRBV6-6
CDR3 protein: CASSLGSPNEKLFF
CDR3 DNA: TGTGCCAGTTCGCTCGGGTCCCCTAATGAAAAACTGTTTTTT

clone size: NA
D gene: TRBD2
J gene: TRBJ2-5
V gene: TRBV29-1
CDR3 protein: CSVGRGAVETQYF
CDR3 DNA: TGCAGCGTTGGGCGGGGGGCGGTCGAGACCCAGTACTTC

clone size: few
D gene: TRBD2
J gene: TRBJ2-1
V gene: TRBV29-1
CDR3 protein: CSVGKRDLEGALEQFF
CDR3 DNA: TGCAGCGTAGGAAAGCGGGATCTTGAGGGCGCCCTTGAGCAGTTCTTC

clone size: NA
D gene: NA
J gene: TRBJ1-1
V gene: TRBV7-9
CDR3 protein: CASSLGSGWNTEAFF
CDR3 DNA: TGTGCCAGCAGCTTAGGTTCGGGATGGAACACTGAAGCTTTCTTT

clone size: few
D gene: NA
J gene: TRBJ1-2
V gene: TRBV6-1
CDR3 protein: CASSRWDVDGYTF
CDR3 DNA: TGTGCCAGCAGTCGCTGGGACGTGGATGGCTACACCTTC

clone size: NA
D gene: TRBD1
J gene: TRBJ1-5
V gene: TRBV6-6
CDR3 protein: CASNYRGGNQPQHF
CDR3 DNA: TGTGCCAGCAACTACAGGGGCGGCAATCAGCCCCAGCATTTT

clone size: NA
D gene: TRBD2
J gene: TRBJ2-5
V gene: TRBV7-2
CDR3 protein: CASSLSVGGGARQETQYF
CDR3 DNA: TGTGCCAGCAGCTTATCGGTTGGCGGGGGGGCCCGTCAAGAGACCCAGTACTTC

clone size: once
D gene: TRBD2
J gene: TRBJ2-5
V gene: TRBV10-1
CDR3 protein: CASSTSGSQTQYF
CDR3 DNA: TGCGCCAGCTCAACTAGCGGGAGTCAGACCCAGTACTTC